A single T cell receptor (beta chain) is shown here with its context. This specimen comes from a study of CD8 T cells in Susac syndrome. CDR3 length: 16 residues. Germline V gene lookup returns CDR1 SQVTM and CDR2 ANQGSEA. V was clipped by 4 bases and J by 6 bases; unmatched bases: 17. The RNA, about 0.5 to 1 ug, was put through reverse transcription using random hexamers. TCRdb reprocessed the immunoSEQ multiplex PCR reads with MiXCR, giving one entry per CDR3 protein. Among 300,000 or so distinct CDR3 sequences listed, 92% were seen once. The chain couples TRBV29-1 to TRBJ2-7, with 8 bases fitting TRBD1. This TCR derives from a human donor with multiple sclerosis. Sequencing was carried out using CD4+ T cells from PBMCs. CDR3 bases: TGCAGCGTTGTTGACACCAGGAGGACAGGGCTGGGCGAGCAGTACTTC. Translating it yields CSVVDTRRTGLGEQYF.